Listed below are T cell receptor beta chains from one sample, sequenced in a study of control samples from healthy donors and cancer patients. TCRdb keeps only in-frame clones here, not all; method: immunoSEQ multiplex PCR. This repertoire shows about 120,000 clones, 92% found once; its top ten account for 4.5% to 7%. The specimen was blood. The receptors were sampled from a man younger than 35 in good health. Each CDR3 is given with its conserved first and last residue. The order of the fields is clone size, J gene, D gene, V gene, CDR3 DNA, CDR3 protein. A D gene is named only where the DNA matches it firmly. Size tells how often a clone was seen (once, few, many) or the class of an expanded clone, and some rows leave it out.

>once|TRBJ2-2|-|TRBV19
TGTGCCAGTAGTATAGGGACGCCTACGAACACCGGGGAGCTGTTTTTT
CASSIGTPTNTGELFF
>-|TRBJ1-2|TRBD1|TRBV7-9
TGTGCCAGCATCTCGGGGGACAGATTAATCTATGGCTACACCTTC
CASISGDRLIYGYTF
>-|TRBJ1-2|-|TRBV6-5
TGTGCCAGCAGTTACTCGGTGGGCCAGAGGGGCTACACCTTC
CASSYSVGQRGYTF
>-|TRBJ2-7|TRBD1|TRBV11-2
TGTGCCAGCAGCTCCATTAGGGGTCTGGACAGGGCATCCCACGAGCAGTACTTC
CASSSIRGLDRASHEQYF
>-|TRBJ1-2|-|TRBV3-1/TRBV3-2
TGTGCCAGCAGCCAAGAAGGTGGGAGCTACACCTTC
CASSQEGGSYTF
>-|TRBJ2-5|-|TRBV10-2
TGCGCCAGCAGTGCCTTGGAGGGGGCTTTCCAAGAGACCCAGTACTTC
CASSALEGAFQETQYF
>-|TRBJ1-6|-|TRBV9
TGTGCCAGCAGCGTAGGAGGGGCGGCAAATTCACCCCTCCACTTT
CASSVGGAANSPLHF
>-|TRBJ1-2|-|TRBV28
TGTGCCAGCAAAGAAGGGGCCGGCTATGGCTACACCTTC
CASKEGAGYGYTF
>-|TRBJ2-7|-|TRBV14
TGTGCCAGCAGCCAAGGACCCGCCCGGACCTACGAGCAGTACTTC
CASSQGPARTYEQYF
>-|TRBJ2-7|TRBD1|TRBV7-2
TGTGCCAGCAGCTTAGGGACAGGCCCCTCCTACGAGCAGTACTTC
CASSLGTGPSYEQYF
>-|TRBJ1-2|TRBD1|TRBV28
TGTGCCAGCAGGCGGCAGGGGGCTCCCTATGGCTACACCTTC
CASRRQGAPYGYTF
>-|TRBJ2-7|TRBD2|TRBV3-1/TRBV3-2
TGTGCCAGCAGCCCAGGACTAGCGGGGGCCTACGAGCAGTACTTC
CASSPGLAGAYEQYF
>once|TRBJ2-3|-|TRBV11-2
TGTGCCAGCAGCTTAAACCCGGGTGATACGCAGTATTTT
CASSLNPGDTQYF
>-|TRBJ2-2|-|TRBV7-2
TGTGCCAGCAGCTTAGACGTCAGACTGACCGGGGAGCTGTTTTTT
CASSLDVRLTGELFF
>once|TRBJ2-7|TRBD1|TRBV30
TGTGCCTGGAATCCGACAGGGGTTGGCTACGAGCAGTACTTC
CAWNPTGVGYEQYF
>-|TRBJ1-6|TRBD1|TRBV11-2
TGTGCCAGCAGCTCAGTGACAGGGCGGTATTCACCCCTCCACTTT
CASSSVTGRYSPLHF
>-|TRBJ1-1|-|TRBV7-9
TGTGCCAGCAGCTTATTAAGGGAAACTGAAGCTTTCTTT
CASSLLRETEAFF
>-|TRBJ1-6|-|TRBV15
TGTGCCACCAGCGCCCCGGGAGGATCCTATAATTCACCCCTCCACTTT
CATSAPGGSYNSPLHF
>-|TRBJ2-6|-|TRBV4-1
TGCGCCAGCAGCCATAAGACAGGTGGGCTCAACTCTGGGGCCAACGTCCTGACTTTC
CASSHKTGGLNSGANVLTF
>once|TRBJ2-3|TRBD2|TRBV6-5
TGTGCCAGCAGTCGGGGGGTTACAGATACGCAGTATTTT
CASSRGVTDTQYF
>-|TRBJ1-2|TRBD1|TRBV6-2/TRBV6-3
TGTGCCAGCAGTCGCAGGGGGCCTAACTATGGCTACACCTTC
CASSRRGPNYGYTF
>-|TRBJ1-1|TRBD1|TRBV5-4
TGTGCCAGCAGCCGTGGGGGGAGACAGGGAGACACTGAAGCTTTCTTT
CASSRGGRQGDTEAFF
>-|TRBJ1-1|-|TRBV9
TGTGCCAGCAGCGTAGAGGGAGGGATGAACACTGAAGCTTTCTTT
CASSVEGGMNTEAFF
>-|TRBJ1-3|-|TRBV20-1
TGCAGTGCTAGTAGGTCGGGAGTCTCTGGAAACACCATATATTTT
CSASRSGVSGNTIYF
>-|TRBJ2-2|-|TRBV2
TGTGCCAGCAAGCAGCCCACCGGGGAGCTGTTTTTT
CASKQPTGELFF
>-|TRBJ2-3|TRBD2|TRBV4-1
TGCGCCAGCAGCCAGGGGACTAGCGGGGGGGTTACAGATACGCAGTATTTT
CASSQGTSGGVTDTQYF
>-|TRBJ2-5|TRBD2|TRBV15
TGTGCCACCAGCAGAGATGTGGCGGCGGGGGGAGAGACCCAGTACTTC
CATSRDVAAGGETQYF
>-|TRBJ1-5|-|TRBV6-1
TGTGCCAGCAGTGAAGCCCCGGATGATAGCAATCAGCCCCAGCATTTT
CASSEAPDDSNQPQHF
>-|TRBJ2-1|TRBD2|TRBV7-9
TGTGCCAGCAGCCCGAGCGGGGGGCGGGCTGGCGGGGAGAAGTTCTTC
CASSPSGGRAGGEKFF
>-|TRBJ2-3|-|TRBV7-9
TGTGCCAGCAGCCCCCCAGGCAAGAATACGCAGTATTTT
CASSPPGKNTQYF
>-|TRBJ1-4|TRBD1|TRBV5-4
TGTGCCAGCAGCTTGGATTCGGACAGGGAGGTGTTTTTT
CASSLDSDREVFF
>-|TRBJ2-1|-|TRBV6-4
TGTGCCAGCAGTCCGCAGGGGGGAAATGAGCAGTTCTTC
CASSPQGGNEQFF
>-|TRBJ2-1|-|TRBV19
TGTGCCAGTAAGTCGCGGACCTACACGAATCTAAACAATGAGCAGTTCTTC
CASKSRTYTNLNNEQFF
>-|TRBJ2-1|TRBD1|TRBV5-5
TGTGCCAGCAGCCGGATACCGGTCACACAGGGGGTGCGTACCTACAATGAGCAGTTCTTC
CASSRIPVTQGVRTYNEQFF
>-|TRBJ1-2|-|TRBV7-2
TGTGCCAGCAGCTTCGGGCTGCTCTATGGCTACACCTTC
CASSFGLLYGYTF
>-|TRBJ1-6|-|TRBV19
TGTGCCAGTAGTATAGGTTCGGCCCTCCACTTT
CASSIGSALHF
>-|TRBJ2-2|-|TRBV9
TGTGCCAGCAGCGTAGGGGGCACCGGGGAGCTGTTTTTT
CASSVGGTGELFF
>-|TRBJ1-5|-|TRBV3-1/TRBV3-2
TGTGCCAGCAGTCTATCCCGGGACGTGTATCAGCCCCAGCATTTT
CASSLSRDVYQPQHF
>-|TRBJ1-2|TRBD1|TRBV18
TGTGCCAGCTCACCATATGGGAGACAGGGGGCATATGGCTACACCTTC
CASSPYGRQGAYGYTF
>-|TRBJ1-2|-|TRBV7-6
TGTGCCAGCAGCTCCTTACACCACTCCTCTAACTATGGCTACACCTTC
CASSSLHHSSNYGYTF
>-|TRBJ1-2|-|TRBV15
TGTGCCACCAGCGAGCACGGCGGAGCTAACTATGGCTACACCTTC
CATSEHGGANYGYTF
>-|TRBJ1-6|-|TRBV9
TGTGCCACCTCACGGACACAGGGTTCACCCCTCCACTTT
CATSRTQGSPLHF
>-|TRBJ2-7|-|TRBV6-2/TRBV6-3
TGTGCCAGCAGCCCTTTAGGCGGTCAAGGTACCTACGAGCAGTACTTC
CASSPLGGQGTYEQYF
>-|TRBJ1-1|-|TRBV29-1
TGCAGCGCACCGGGGCATATGAACACTGAAGCTTTCTTT
CSAPGHMNTEAFF
>-|TRBJ1-3|-|TRBV10-3
TGTGCCATCAGGAATTTTTCAGGGTCCTCTGGAAACACCATATATTTT
CAIRNFSGSSGNTIYF